The source of this TCR beta chain is a study of cytomegalovirus exposure and HLA in healthy donors. Use of 60 Vbeta and 13 Jbeta primers characterized the PCR. Here immunoSEQ multiplex PCR was the method, and the copy in TCRdb shows in-frame clones only, minus some. The sample has around 80,000 clones, approximately 74% seen once. The CDR3 has 14 residues. Trimming pared 8 bases from V and 0 bases from J, leaving 13 bases between. Per germline, CDR1 MDHEN and CDR2 SYDVKM. All the people who gave samples were healthy bone marrow donors. This clone was detected once. What it recognizes is unknown. Overall study results and limits: Associated with HLA alleles at 0.05 false discovery rate in a later analysis were 15,000 to 20,000 TCR beta sequences. Roughly even sequencing depth across donors was the assumption behind the presence/absence analyses. Most observed TCR sequences were rare, whereas some public TCRs were detected in many donors.

This sequence originates from a man in his forties in good health and CMV-seropositive. This chain connects TRBV28 to TRBJ1-2; the D gene is possibly TRBD1 (5 bases). Sequencing used PBMCs. Written as DNA, the CDR3 is TGTGCCAGCTGTTCTGGGGGGTCTAACTATGGCTACACCTTC. Amino acids: CASCSGGSNYGYTF.